This is a list of T cell receptor beta chains from one sample in a study of human T cells and chemical hapten exposure. TCRdb reprocessed the RACE reads with MiXCR, giving one entry per CDR3 protein. The sample shows 85,000 or so distinct CDR3 sequences, around a tenth of them seen only once. The source was whole blood, collected in connection with sensitization to the hapten diphenylcyclopropenone (DPC). The receptors here all came from a man in his late teens or twenties with alopecia areata. Some clones in this sample may be carry-over from other donors' samples. CDR3s include the opening cysteine and the closing phenylalanine or tryptophan. Each record gives: V gene, CDR3 protein.

v_gene: TRBV7-8
CDR3aa: CASRLAAATDTQYF

v_gene: TRBV7-3
CDR3aa: CASSPIGRQETQYF

v_gene: TRBV6-4
CDR3aa: CASSDRDTGELFF

v_gene: TRBV29-1
CDR3aa: CSAANQDRQYF

v_gene: TRBV4-3
CDR3aa: CASSAGQGYQETQYF

v_gene: TRBV7-6
CDR3aa: CASSLAIAGVNTEAFF

v_gene: TRBV5-3
CDR3aa: CARSFPQQQDSNQPQHF

v_gene: TRBV6-2/TRBV6-3
CDR3aa: CASLSRGGDIQYF

v_gene: TRBV29-1
CDR3aa: CSVDRGGDTQYF

v_gene: TRBV4-3
CDR3aa: CASSQGRGGTEAFF

v_gene: TRBV28
CDR3aa: CATIPPGLASAEQYF

v_gene: TRBV20-1
CDR3aa: CSAQGELGQGFAAFF

v_gene: TRBV7-9
CDR3aa: CASSLAGVGDTQYF

v_gene: TRBV28
CDR3aa: CASSFQGPQHF

v_gene: TRBV2
CDR3aa: CASSDGTRGYHTDTQYF

v_gene: TRBV11-3
CDR3aa: CASSLRGLNYNEQFF

v_gene: TRBV20-1
CDR3aa: CSARSPFSNTGELFF

v_gene: TRBV6-5
CDR3aa: CATKKGFSNQPQHF

v_gene: TRBV4-2
CDR3aa: CASSQDPREAYGYTF

v_gene: TRBV9
CDR3aa: CASSVLSGTGTGELFF

v_gene: TRBV5-5
CDR3aa: CASSNTGEASPLHF

v_gene: TRBV7-9
CDR3aa: CASSSPSTGTSDTQYF

v_gene: TRBV6-4
CDR3aa: CASSSGLENTGELFF

v_gene: TRBV28
CDR3aa: CASSLPGEGTQYF

v_gene: TRBV24-1
CDR3aa: CATSASPRQPQHF

v_gene: TRBV4-3
CDR3aa: CASSWTSGDNEQFF

v_gene: TRBV12-3/TRBV12-4
CDR3aa: CASSLIGQISGNTIYF

v_gene: TRBV5-1
CDR3aa: CASSPQGDTQYF

v_gene: TRBV28
CDR3aa: CASSRTAASNPTQYF

v_gene: TRBV18
CDR3aa: CVSSPGGHTEAFF

v_gene: TRBV6-2/TRBV6-3
CDR3aa: CASSIQGASGANVLTF

v_gene: TRBV19
CDR3aa: CASSISTEEETQYF

v_gene: TRBV7-9
CDR3aa: CASSPIVGASTKNIQYF

v_gene: TRBV3-1
CDR3aa: CASSPGAQNTEAFF

v_gene: TRBV15
CDR3aa: CATSRTKTSGGATDTQYF

v_gene: TRBV9
CDR3aa: CASSVSPLTSGASTDTQYF

v_gene: TRBV5-1
CDR3aa: CASSMVHNYGYTF

v_gene: TRBV18
CDR3aa: CASSPPGQSNQPQHF

v_gene: TRBV7-2
CDR3aa: CASARANYGYTF

v_gene: TRBV7-3
CDR3aa: CASSLTFGAGAEAFF

v_gene: TRBV7-9
CDR3aa: CASSQRERGNYNEQFF

v_gene: TRBV6-2/TRBV6-3
CDR3aa: CASSYNRQGRAYDYGYTF

v_gene: TRBV14
CDR3aa: CASSQPGGLDGYTF

v_gene: TRBV2
CDR3aa: CASDGNTEAFF

v_gene: TRBV6-6
CDR3aa: CASSYRREEETQYF

v_gene: TRBV9
CDR3aa: CASSVGEQGNLYGYTF

v_gene: TRBV7-8
CDR3aa: CASSLVAYNQPQHF

v_gene: TRBV28
CDR3aa: CASSPSSGGQLLRGPQHF

v_gene: TRBV20-1
CDR3aa: CSAEERGLAGEETQYF

v_gene: TRBV7-9
CDR3aa: CASSSMTSGGHRYF

v_gene: TRBV18
CDR3aa: CASSSEGLRDTDTQYF

v_gene: TRBV2
CDR3aa: CASRVRRGNTEAFF

v_gene: TRBV13
CDR3aa: CASSLAGGAQHF

v_gene: TRBV12-3/TRBV12-4
CDR3aa: CASSLASPFAGGNDEQFF

v_gene: TRBV7-3
CDR3aa: CASSLTSGYAGEPFF

v_gene: TRBV7-2
CDR3aa: CASSLYSTGAGNTIYF

v_gene: TRBV4-3
CDR3aa: CASSQGIYGGEAFF